The T cell receptor beta chain described here comes from a study of shared clonotypes between healthy human individuals. In the study overall: Each donor contributed plates that comprised three CD4 naive, three CD4 memory, two CD8 naive and one CD8 memory.

In germline, CDR1 is SGHTA, CDR2 FQGNSA. There are 14 residues in the CDR3. The ends lost 3 bases at V and 7 bases at J; junction bases unmatched: 6. To note about this clone: Other nucleotide sequences from this sample produce the same CDR3.

Data came from immunoSEQ multiplex PCR; TCRdb stores just in-frame clones and leaves some out. The top ten hold 0.39% of the sample, which has 2.3 million or so clones, over 90% seen once. The gene calls are TRBV7-2 and TRBJ1-5; 7 positions match TRBD1. The material sequenced was naive CD4+ T cells from PBMCs. Stated subset: CD45RA+ positively selected. The sequence came from a man aged 18 to 30 in good health. Some clones in this sample may be carry-over from other donors' samples. The CDR3 is CASSLGQGGQPQHF. The CDR3 DNA is TGTGCCAGCAGCTTGGGGCAGGGGGGACAGCCCCAGCATTTT.